The TCR beta chain described here comes from a study of T cell repertoires in cytomegalovirus infection. TCRdb independently ran MiXCR on the reads; one entry per CDR3 protein. The sample holds around 50,000 distinct CDR3 sequences, around 18% seen once. Trimming took 3 bases from V and 6 from J, leaving 3 bases between them. The CDR3 sequence is 11 residues long. On this clonotype: Its matching antigen is unknown.

Sequencing used CD8+ T cells from cultured PBMCs, obtained from culture after CMV antigen stimulation. The genes are TRBV12-3 or TRBV12-4 and TRBJ2-1; no reliable D call. This clonotype originated in a human donor in good health (CMV status not recorded). Some clones in this sample may be carry-over from other donors' samples. CDR3 nucleotides: TGTGCCAGCAGTTTTTTCAATGAGCAGTTCTTC. As protein: CASSFFNEQFF.